Presented here are 14 T cell receptor beta chains from one specimen sequenced in a study of vaccination effects on CD4 cells after COVID-19. Within the ViraFEST assay, antigen-specific CD4+ T cells underwent expansion with viral peptide pools prior to sequencing. Between days 9 and 11 of culture, CD4+ T cells were separated out. Participants were vaccinated with two doses of either the BNT162b2 or mRNA-1273 vaccine. Some clones are missing from TCRdb's copy, which holds only in-frame ones; the method was immunoSEQ multiplex PCR. The sample has about 12,000 clones, 71% seen once; the top ten hold over 7%. These receptors are not linked to any known antigen. The sample here was CD4+ T cells from PBMCs cultured with SARS-CoV-2 spike peptides, taken after COVID-19 vaccination. These receptors were taken from a human donor who received a COVID-19 vaccine.

This chain joins TRBV19 and TRBJ1-2, with a possible D match to TRBD1 (5 bases). The length of the CDR3 is 12 residues. Germline CDR1 reads LNHDA; CDR2 reads SQIVND (reference sequence). Trimming removed 5 bases at V and 5 bases at J, with 9 bases between. CDR3: CASSGAVYGYTF. As DNA, the CDR3 is TGTGCCAGTAGTGGGGCCGTATATGGCTACACCTTC.

The V call is TRBV19, the J call TRBJ1-6; a weak D match, TRBD1 (5 bases). The CDR3 extends over 14 amino acids. Trimming removed 8 bases at V and 12 bases at J, with 20 bases between. Germline CDR1 LNHDA, CDR2 SQIVND (reference sequence). CDR3 sequence: CASRTDRGERPLHF. The CDR3 nucleotides are TGTGCCAGTCGAACCGATCGGGGGGAACGACCCCTCCACTTT.

The chain employs TRBV5-1 and TRBJ2-3; tentative D call: TRBD1 (6 bases). The CDR3 consists of 15 residues. Germline CDR1 reads SGHRS; CDR2 reads YFSETQ. The germline V and J ends were trimmed by 4 bases and 0 bases, with 12 bases remaining between them. CDR3 region: CASSPGQPSTDTQYF. CDR3 nucleotide sequence: TGCGCCAGCAGCCCCGGACAGCCCAGCACAGATACGCAGTATTTT.

By proportion, this clone is medium-sized. The chain links TRBV24-1 to TRBJ1-6; D remains unclear. With 0 bases removed from V and 4 bases from J, the gap between germline ends came to 9 bases. This CDR3 comprises 16 residues. Germline V gene lookup returns CDR1 KGHDR and CDR2 SFDVKD. CDR3 in amino acids: CATSDLWLTYNSPLHF. CDR3 nucleotides: TGTGCCACCAGTGATTTGTGGCTGACTTATAATTCACCCCTCCACTTT.

The chain has TRBV27 and TRBJ1-6; TRBD1 matches at 8 bases. Trimming took 2 bases from V and 7 from J; bases not matched to a gene: 7. The CDR3 has 16 amino acids. Germline V gene sequence: CDR1 MNHEY, CDR2 SMNVEV (reference sequence). The CDR3 nucleotides are TGTGCCAGCAGTTTAGTCGGGACAGGATCCAATTCACCCCTCCACTTT. The encoded protein is CASSLVGTGSNSPLHF.

This sequence joins TRBV18 and TRBJ1-4; D is perhaps TRBD1 (6 bases). The CDR3 sequence is 13 residues long. Deletions cut 8 bases from V and 4 bases from J, with 11 bases between. CDR1 is KGHSH, CDR2 LQKENI, per germline. In DNA form, the CDR3 reads TGTGCCAGCAGAGGGGGTCTTAATGAAAAACTGTTTTTT. Protein: CASRGGLNEKLFF.

The chain has TRBV19 and TRBJ2-5, with a tentative D call TRBD2 (5 bases). Per germline, CDR1 LNHDA and CDR2 SQIVND (reference sequence). CDR3 size: 14 residues. Trimming pared 4 bases from V and 5 bases from J, leaving 14 bases between. The CDR3 DNA reads TGTGCCAGTAGTAAGACCCAAAGGGAGGAGACCCAGTACTTC. This gives the protein CASSKTQREETQYF.

This clone was seen more than once but under ten times. This chain uses TRBV11-2 with TRBJ1-1, with D unclear. This CDR3 spans 11 amino acids. The germline gives CDR1 SGHAT, CDR2 FQNNGV. The ends were cut back, 3 bases at V and 3 bases at J, with 2 bases in the middle. CDR3 sequence (DNA): TGTGCCAGCAGCTTCGACACTGAAGCTTTCTTT. Translated: CASSFDTEAFF.

The chain carries TRBV6-5 and TRBJ1-5; 9 positions match TRBD1. This CDR3 comprises 16 residues. Germline V CDR1 and CDR2: MNHEY, SVGAGI. Germline trimming cut 4 bases from V and 1 base from J; bases unmatched to any gene: 5. The DNA for the CDR3 is TGTGCCAGCAGTTTCATACAGGGGGCAAGCAATCAGCCCCAGCATTTT. This sequence encodes CASSFIQGASNQPQHF.

This clone was observed a handful of times. V and J are TRBV5-6 and TRBJ1-1; weak D call: TRBD1 (5 bases). The CDR3 is 13 amino acids. Trimming stripped 5 bases from V and 10 bases from J, with 18 bases between. CDR1 SGHDT and CDR2 YYEEEE come from the germline V gene. Written as DNA, the CDR3 is TGTGCCAGCAGTGTTGCGGGAGGGGAGTTAGCTTTCTTT. This encodes CASSVAGGELAFF.

V usage is TRBV16 and J usage is TRBJ2-7; 11 positions match TRBD1. CDR1 and CDR2 from the germline V gene are KGHSY and FQNENV. The CDR3 is 16 residues long. Trimming cost V 0 bases and J 6 bases; bases outside gene matches: 7. In DNA form, the CDR3 reads TGTGCCAGCAGCCAATCTCGGGGGACAGGGGGGCGCGAGCAGTACTTC. Translating gives CASSQSRGTGGREQYF.

J is TRBJ2-5 and V is TRBV5-4, with D maybe TRBD1 (5 bases). This CDR3 comprises 13 residues. The germline V and J ends were trimmed by 4 bases and 5 bases, with 12 bases remaining between them. The germline V gene encodes CDR1 SGHNT and CDR2 YYREEE (reference sequence). For the CDR3, the DNA is TGTGCCAGCAGCATACAGGACACGGAGACCCAGTACTTC. Its translation is CASSIQDTETQYF.

The rearrangement joins TRBV29-1 to TRBJ1-2, with D tentatively TRBD1 (6 bases). From germline, CDR1 is SQVTM and CDR2 ANQGSEA. The CDR3 has 13 residues. The V end lost 6 bases, the J end lost 4 bases, and 15 bases lay between the germline ends. This CDR3 reads CSVALGRGYGYTF. The CDR3 nucleotides read TGCAGCGTCGCCCTTGGCAGGGGCTATGGCTACACCTTC.

The chain links TRBV3-1 (or the pseudogene TRBV3-2) to TRBJ2-5; D remains unclear. CDR3 length: 13 residues. The germline CDR1 and CDR2 sequences are LGHDT and YNNKEL (reference sequence). V was clipped by 6 bases and J by 4 bases, with 12 bases between them. CDR3 region: CASSRNTGETQYF. As DNA, the CDR3 is TGTGCCAGCAGTCGAAACACCGGAGAGACCCAGTACTTC.